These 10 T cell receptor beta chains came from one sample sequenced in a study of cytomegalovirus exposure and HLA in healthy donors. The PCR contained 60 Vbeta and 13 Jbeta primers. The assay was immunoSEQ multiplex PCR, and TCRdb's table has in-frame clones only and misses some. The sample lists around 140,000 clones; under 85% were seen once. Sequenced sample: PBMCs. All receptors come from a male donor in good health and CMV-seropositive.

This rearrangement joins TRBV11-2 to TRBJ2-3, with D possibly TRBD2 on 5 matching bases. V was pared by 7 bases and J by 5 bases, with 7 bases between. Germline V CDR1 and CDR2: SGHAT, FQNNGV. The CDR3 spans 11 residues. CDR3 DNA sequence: TGTGCCAGCAAAGGAGGAGATACGCAGTATTTT. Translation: CASKGGDTQYF.

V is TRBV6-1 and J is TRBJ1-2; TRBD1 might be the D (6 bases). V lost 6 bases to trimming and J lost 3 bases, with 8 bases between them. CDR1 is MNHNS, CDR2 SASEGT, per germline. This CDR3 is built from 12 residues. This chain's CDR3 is CASRDRHYGYTF. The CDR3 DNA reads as TGTGCCAGCAGGGACAGACACTATGGCTACACCTTC.

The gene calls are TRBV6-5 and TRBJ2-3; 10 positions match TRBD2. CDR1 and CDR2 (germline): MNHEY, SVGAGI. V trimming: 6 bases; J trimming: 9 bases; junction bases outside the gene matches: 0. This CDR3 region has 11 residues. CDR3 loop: CASRTSGTQYF. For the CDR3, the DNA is TGTGCCAGCAGGACTAGCGGGACGCAGTATTTT.

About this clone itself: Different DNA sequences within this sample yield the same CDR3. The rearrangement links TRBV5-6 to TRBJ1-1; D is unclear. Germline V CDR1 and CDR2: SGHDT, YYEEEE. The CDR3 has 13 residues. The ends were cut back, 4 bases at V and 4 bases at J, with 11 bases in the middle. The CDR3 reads CASSPSSGTEAFF. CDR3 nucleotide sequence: TGTGCCAGCAGCCCCAGTTCAGGCACTGAAGCTTTCTTT.

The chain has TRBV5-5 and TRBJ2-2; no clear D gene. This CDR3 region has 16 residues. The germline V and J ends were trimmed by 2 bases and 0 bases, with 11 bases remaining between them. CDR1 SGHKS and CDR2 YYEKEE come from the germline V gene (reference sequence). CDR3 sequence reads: CASSFRSLTNTGELFF. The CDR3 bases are TGTGCCAGCAGCTTCCGTTCTTTAACGAACACCGGGGAGCTGTTTTTT.

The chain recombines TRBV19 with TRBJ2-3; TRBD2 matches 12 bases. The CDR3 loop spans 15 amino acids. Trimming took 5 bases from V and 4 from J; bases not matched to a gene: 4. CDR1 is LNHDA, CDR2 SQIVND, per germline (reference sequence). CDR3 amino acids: CASSVRTSGADTQYF. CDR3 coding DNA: TGTGCCAGTAGTGTACGGACTAGCGGGGCAGATACGCAGTATTTT.

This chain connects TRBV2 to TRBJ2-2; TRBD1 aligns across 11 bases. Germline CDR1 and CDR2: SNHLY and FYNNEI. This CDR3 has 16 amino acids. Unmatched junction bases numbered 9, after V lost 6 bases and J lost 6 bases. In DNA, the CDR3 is TGTGCCAGCAGAGCGACTCTGGGACAGGGGGCCGGGGAGCTGTTTTTT. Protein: CASRATLGQGAGELFF. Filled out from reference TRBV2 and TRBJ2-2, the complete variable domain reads EPEVTQTPSHQVTQMGQEVILRCVPISNHLYFYWYRQILGQKVEFLVSFYNNEISEKSEIFDDQFSVERPDGSNFTLKIRSTKLEDSAMYFCASRATLGQGAGELFFGEGSRLTVL.

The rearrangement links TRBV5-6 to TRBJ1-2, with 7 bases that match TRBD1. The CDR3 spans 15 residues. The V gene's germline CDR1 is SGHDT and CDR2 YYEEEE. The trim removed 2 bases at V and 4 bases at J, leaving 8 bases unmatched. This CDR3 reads CASSLTRQGGYGYTF. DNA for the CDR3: TGTGCCAGCAGCTTAACCCGACAGGGCGGCTATGGCTACACCTTC.

The CDR3 DNA is TGTGCCAGTCTCTCGACCGGGGCTCCTAGCGATGAGCAGTTCTTC. This translates into CASLSTGAPSDEQFF. V and J are TRBV28 and TRBJ2-1; a possible D gene is TRBD2 (6 bases). The V and J ends lost 9 bases and 8 bases respectively, with 23 bases between them. This CDR3 is built from 15 residues. The germline gives CDR1 MDHEN, CDR2 SYDVKM.

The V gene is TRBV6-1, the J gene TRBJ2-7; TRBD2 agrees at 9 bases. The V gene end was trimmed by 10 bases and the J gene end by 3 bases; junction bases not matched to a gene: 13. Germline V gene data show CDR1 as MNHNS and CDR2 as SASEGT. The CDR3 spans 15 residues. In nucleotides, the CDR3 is TGTGCCACCCGGGGGATTAGCGGGAGCATCTACGAGCAGTACTTC. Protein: CATRGISGSIYEQYF.